This record concerns one T cell receptor beta chain sequence. The read halts 3 residues ahead of the CDR3 end, with the missing end drawn from the germline J gene. V was shortened by 0 bases and J by 7 bases, with 9 bases between the two germline ends. From germline, CDR1 is SGHAT and CDR2 FQNNGV. The CDR3 consists of 13 residues. Sequenced by immunoSEQ multiplex PCR; TCRdb stores in-frame clones only, minus some. This sample contains some 32,000 clones. The sample is drawn from a study of T cells in women clearing cervical HPV infection. The TCR was taken from a woman between 18 and 69 years old with a cervical HPV16 infection that either progressed to CIN3+ or cleared (not recorded which). The chain carries TRBV11-2 and TRBJ2-5, with D hard to call. Sequencing used blood buffy coat. CDR3 DNA (partial): TGTGCCAGCAGCTTAGAAGCCCAATCGACC. Its translation: CASSLEAQST. In full, the CDR3 is CASSLEAQSTQYF.